These 20 T cell receptor beta chains were sequenced from one sample in a study of response to subunit inactivated influenza vaccine. TCRdb ran MiXCR on the RT-PCR reads and lists one entry per CDR3 protein. The sample contains a few hundred thousand distinct CDR3 sequences, 14% of which appear only once. The starting material was PBMCs from blood, obtained approximately 12 days after vaccination. The receptors were sampled from a middle-aged man who received an inactivated influenza vaccine.

The sample holds many counts of this clonotype. The chain recombines TRBV9 with TRBJ2-3; 8 bases are shared with TRBD2. The CDR3 covers 13 residues. Per germline, CDR1 SGDLS and CDR2 YYNGEE. Trimming at V came to 7 bases and at J to 6 bases, leaving 7 bases not matched to a gene. The CDR3 protein is CASGGGPGDTQYF. As DNA, the CDR3 is TGTGCCAGCGGCGGGGGGCCAGGGGATACGCAGTATTTT.

The table lists this clonotype with a few counts. This chain joins TRBV20-1 and TRBJ2-2; TRBD1 matches 11 bases. The germline V gene has CDR1 DFQATT and CDR2 SNEGSKA (reference sequence). V gave up 6 bases and J gave up 7 bases; unmatched junction bases: 4. The CDR3 contains 13 residues. Written as DNA, the CDR3 is TGCAGTGCGGACAGGGGGCATATCGGGGAGCTGTTTTTT. It specifies CSADRGHIGELFF.

The CDR3 protein is CASSRHPGLAGELFF. The DNA of the CDR3 is TGTGCCAGCAGCCGCCATCCGGGTTTGGCCGGGGAGCTGTTTTTT. The chain carries TRBV11-3 and TRBJ2-2, with no clear D. The CDR3 is made up of 15 amino acids. CDR1 and CDR2 from the germline V gene are SGHNT and YENEEA. V dropped 5 bases and J dropped 6 bases, with 16 bases sitting between them. The full variable domain, rest sourced from reference TRBV11-3 and TRBJ2-2, is EAGVVQSPRYKIIEKKQPVAFWCNPISGHNTLYWYLQNLGQGPELLIRYENEEAVDDSQLPKDRFSAERLKGVDSTLKIQPAELGDSAVYLCASSRHPGLAGELFFGEGSRLTVL.

Here the CDR3 reads CASSLGGLYSYEQYF. The CDR3 DNA reads TGTGCCAGCAGCTTGGGAGGACTTTATTCCTACGAGCAGTACTTC. J is TRBJ2-7 and V is TRBV5-6, with D tentatively TRBD2 (5 bases). The CDR3 sequence is 15 residues long. V dropped 0 bases and J dropped 1 base, with 11 bases sitting between them. Germline assignment: CDR1 SGHDT and CDR2 YYEEEE.

This chain uses TRBV20-1 with TRBJ2-5; D remains ambiguous. The CDR3 runs 16 residues. V was pared by 0 bases and J by 0 bases, with 14 bases between. Germline V gene lookup returns CDR1 DFQATT and CDR2 SNEGSKA (reference sequence). Here the CDR3 DNA reads TGCAGTGCTAGAGATCAGCGTGGGCCAAACCAAGAGACCCAGTACTTC. Translating it yields CSARDQRGPNQETQYF.

The chain recombines TRBV10-3 with TRBJ2-1, with TRBD2 matching over 13 bases. Trimming removed 8 bases from V and 8 bases from J; junction bases left unmatched: 6. The CDR3 spans 14 residues. Germline-derived CDR1 and CDR2 are ENHRY and SYGVKD. This CDR3 is CAIGGTSGVDEQFF. For the CDR3, the DNA is TGTGCCATCGGCGGGACTAGCGGGGTAGATGAGCAGTTCTTC.

CDR3 loop: CASSQGQGGLNTF. In DNA, the CDR3 is TGTGCCAGCAGCCAAGGGCAGGGAGGTCTTAACACCTTC. The chain has TRBV4-2 and TRBJ1-2; D may be TRBD1 (5 bases). Germline V lookup: CDR1 LGHNA, CDR2 YNFKEQ. The V end was cut by 1 base, the J end by 12 bases, with 15 bases between. CDR3 length equals 13 residues.

This clonotype was detected a few times. The J gene is TRBJ2-7, the V gene TRBV5-1, with TRBD2 identical over 7 bases. V gave up 6 bases and J gave up 2 bases; unmatched junction bases: 11. The CDR3 consists of 15 residues. From germline, CDR1 is SGHRS and CDR2 YFSETQ. CDR3 in amino acids: CASNPGAGVPYEQYF. Written as DNA, the CDR3 is TGCGCCAGCAACCCCGGGGCGGGAGTCCCCTACGAGCAGTACTTC.

This clonotype was counted many times. V and J are TRBV11-2 and TRBJ2-3; 13 bases are shared with TRBD2. V dropped 5 bases and J dropped 0; count of bases not matched to a gene: 11. In germline, CDR1 is SGHAT, CDR2 FQNNGV. The CDR3 runs 19 residues. CDR3 nucleotide sequence: TGTGCCAGCAGCCCGACTAGCGGGGGGCTTAGATTCAGCACAGATACGCAGTATTTT. Translated: CASSPTSGGLRFSTDTQYF.

CDR3 sequence: CASSPGLAGITGELFF. The CDR3 DNA reads TGTGCCAGCAGCCCGGGACTAGCGGGAATCACCGGGGAGCTGTTTTTT. The chain uses TRBV12-3 or TRBV12-4 and TRBJ2-2; 13 bases fit TRBD2. Germline trimming cut 6 bases from V and 4 bases from J; bases unmatched to any gene: 5. There are 16 residues in the CDR3.

This clonotype was seen only a few times. The J gene is TRBJ2-5, the V gene TRBV5-1; D uncertain. Germline CDR1 reads SGHRS; CDR2 reads YFSETQ. With 0 bases removed from V and 4 bases from J, the gap between germline ends came to 13 bases. The CDR3 extends over 15 amino acids. CDR3 nucleotides: TGCGCCAGCAGCTTGGACCGGCAGGCTGGAGAGACCCAGTACTTC. It encodes CASSLDRQAGETQYF.

The chain uses TRBV20-1 and TRBJ2-1, with a possible D match to TRBD1 (6 bases). Per the germline V gene, CDR1 is DFQATT and CDR2 is SNEGSKA (reference sequence). Between the trimmed V and J ends, which lost 2 bases and 3 bases, there was a span of 11 bases. The CDR3 extends over 14 amino acids. The DNA of the CDR3 is TGCAGTGCTAGAAACCGGGACAACTACAATGAGCAGTTCTTC. Encoded protein: CSARNRDNYNEQFF.

The table lists this clonotype with a few counts. The V gene is TRBV12-3 or TRBV12-4, the J gene TRBJ2-7, with a tentative D call TRBD1 (6 bases). The CDR3 contains 13 residues. Deletions cut 7 bases from V and 5 bases from J, with 15 bases between. The CDR3 reads CASNFQGPDEQYF. The CDR3 DNA is TGTGCCAGCAACTTTCAGGGGCCTGACGAGCAGTACTTC.

CDR3 in DNA: TGTGCCAGCAGTGAATCCAGCGGGAGTTTCGATGAGCAGTTCTTC. The encoded protein is CASSESSGSFDEQFF. V and J are TRBV6-1 and TRBJ2-1, with 8 bases that match TRBD2. This CDR3 spans 15 amino acids. Germline lookup yields CDR1 MNHNS and CDR2 SASEGT. Trimming cost V 2 bases and J 8 bases; bases outside gene matches: 8.

The sample holds a few counts of this clonotype. This chain joins TRBV4-3 and TRBJ2-2; D is uncertain. The CDR3 length is 14 residues. Germline loops: CDR1 LGHNA, CDR2 YSLEER. V was clipped by 4 bases and J by 7 bases, with 13 bases between them. The CDR3 loop is CASSRVSVDGELFF. The CDR3 DNA is TGCGCCAGCAGCCGGGTCTCGGTGGACGGGGAGCTGTTTTTT.

This clonotype was seen more than once but under ten times. Compared with germline, one end of the junction differs, possibly owing to a read error. V usage is TRBV10-3 and J usage is TRBJ2-1; no reliable D call. CDR1 is ENHRY and CDR2 is SYGVKD in the germline V gene. This CDR3 is 15 amino acids long. The CDR3: CAISVSSFSDNEQFF. As DNA, the CDR3 is TGTGCCATCAGTGTGAGTAGCTTCTCCGACAATGAGCAGTTCTTC.

The rearrangement links TRBV9 to TRBJ1-2, with unresolved D. The CDR3 has 14 amino acids. V dropped 4 bases and J dropped 1 base, with 11 bases sitting between them. The germline V gene has CDR1 SGDLS and CDR2 YYNGEE. The chain's CDR3 is CASSPEVRNYGYTF. The CDR3 DNA is TGTGCCAGCAGCCCGGAGGTCCGTAACTATGGCTACACCTTC.

V usage is TRBV5-1 and J usage is TRBJ2-7; TRBD1 matches 9 bases. The CDR3 length is 15 residues. CDR1 is SGHRS and CDR2 is YFSETQ in the germline V gene. The V gene end was trimmed by 4 bases and the J gene end by 2 bases; junction bases not matched to a gene: 7. The CDR3 coding sequence is TGCGCCAGCAGCATTACACAGGGGGCCCCCTACGAGCAGTACTTC. Translating it yields CASSITQGAPYEQYF.

This clonotype was found a few times. The chain employs TRBV6-1 and TRBJ2-2; TRBD1 aligns across 10 bases. Germline V gives CDR1 MNHNS, CDR2 SASEGT. Trimming took 6 bases from V and 0 from J; bases not matched to a gene: 4. This CDR3 comprises 16 residues. CDR3 DNA: TGTGCCAGCAGACGACAGGGGGCTACGAACACCGGGGAGCTGTTTTTT. Protein product: CASRRQGATNTGELFF.

This clonotype turned up a few times. V gene TRBV5-1 combines with J gene TRBJ1-1; D is uncertain. This CDR3 region has 19 residues. The germline V and J ends were trimmed by 4 bases and 0 bases, with 25 bases remaining between them. Per germline, CDR1 SGHRS and CDR2 YFSETQ. CDR3 region: CASSPEAAERGQMNTEAFF. Written as DNA, the CDR3 is TGCGCCAGCAGCCCGGAAGCGGCGGAGCGAGGTCAAATGAACACTGAAGCTTTCTTT.